The source of this T cell receptor (beta chain) is a study of blood T cell repertoires in COVID-19. The junction had 10 bases not matched to a gene; V was cut back by 4 bases and J by 7 bases. The CDR3 totals 17 residues. The germline CDR1 and CDR2 sequences are SGHRS and YFSETQ. The authors' processing: Amplification of reference gene primers was used by the study to estimate nucleated cell counts. Sequenced by immunoSEQ multiplex PCR; TCRdb stores in-frame clones only, minus some. V and J calls and clone size are those listed in that table; D and trimming were worked out from the DNA. The sample includes over 95,000 clones, roughly 84% of them seen just once.

The gene calls are TRBV5-1 and TRBJ2-5; the match to TRBD2 covers 16 bases. The clonotype originates from a man between 65 and 85 years old with active or convalescent COVID-19. The specimen sequenced was peripheral blood. The CDR3 sequence: CASSTGTSGGATVTQYF. The CDR3 DNA sequence: TGCGCCAGCAGCACGGGGACTAGCGGGGGGGCAACTGTGACCCAGTACTTC.